A single sample is the source of the 27 T cell receptor beta chains below, sequenced in a study of T cells in Graves' hyperthyroidism and ophthalmopathy. Authors of the study amplified TCR beta CDR3 regions from RNA transcripts. The HTBI primer set drove a first-round RT-PCR of the TCR CDR3. TCRdb redid the calling of the multiplex PCR reads with MiXCR, one entry per CDR3 protein. There are a few hundred thousand distinct CDR3 sequences in the sample; about 15% occur only once, and over 25% lies in the top ten. What was sequenced was blood. The receptors shown here come from a woman in her twenties or thirties with Graves' hyperthyroidism.

CDR3 DNA: TGTGCCAGCAGTTTTGGGGGGACCTCCCAGTATTTT. As protein: CASSFGGTSQYF. The chain links TRBV12-3 or TRBV12-4 to TRBJ2-3; TRBD2 is a possible D gene (6 bases). There are 12 residues in the CDR3. V lost 3 bases, J lost 12 bases, and 13 bases lay in between.

This clonotype was counted at least ten times. Written as DNA, the CDR3 is TGTGCCAGCTCCGGGAGAGGGGACGGCTCCTACGAGCAGTACTTC. Its translation: CASSGRGDGSYEQYF. This chain links TRBV18 with TRBJ2-7; a possible D gene is TRBD2 (6 bases). The CDR3 spans 15 residues. Germline assignment: CDR1 KGHSH and CDR2 LQKENI. V was pared by 6 bases and J by 0 bases, with 15 bases between.

With regard to this clonotype: A much larger clone lies a single base off, so this may be a read error. The chain carries TRBV19 and TRBJ1-1; tentative D call: TRBD1 (6 bases). The CDR3 has 14 amino acids. In germline, CDR1 is LNHDA, CDR2 SQIVND (reference sequence). V gave up 3 bases and J gave up 5 bases, with 13 bases separating them. CDR3 in amino acids: CASSIPDSWTEAFF. The CDR3 coding sequence is TGTGCCAGTAGTATCCCGGACAGTTGGACTGAAGCTTTCTTT.

This clonotype was recorded at least ten times. The chain is built from TRBV6-2 or TRBV6-3 and TRBJ2-1, with D perhaps TRBD2 (7 bases). CDR3 length equals 13 residues. Trimming removed 4 bases at V and 11 bases at J, with 15 bases between. Per germline, CDR1 MNHEY and CDR2 SVGEGT. CDR3 loop: CASSSQGGTKQFF. Here the CDR3 DNA reads TGTGCCAGCAGTTCGCAAGGGGGGACTAAGCAGTTCTTC.

This clonotype has a handful of counts. V gene TRBV7-2 combines with J gene TRBJ2-1; perhaps D is TRBD1 or TRBD2 (6 bases each). The CDR3 totals 15 residues. In germline, CDR1 is SGHTA, CDR2 FQGNSA. Trimming removed 1 base at V and 4 bases at J, with 11 bases between. The chain's CDR3 is CASSLEGGEYNEQFF. Written as DNA, the CDR3 is TGTGCCAGCAGCTTAGAGGGGGGTGAATACAATGAGCAGTTCTTC.

In this sample, this clonotype turned up many times. Here the CDR3 DNA reads TGTGCCAGCAGAACCCGACAGGAGTACTATGGCTACACCTTC. Its translation: CASRTRQEYYGYTF. This chain connects TRBV6-1 to TRBJ1-2; TRBD1 might be the D (6 bases). This CDR3 contains 14 residues. V was clipped by 6 bases and J by 3 bases, with 14 bases between them. Germline V CDR1 and CDR2: MNHNS, SASEGT.

This clonotype was seen a few times. The rearrangement uses TRBV6-1 and TRBJ2-7; no clear D. Germline-derived CDR1 and CDR2 are MNHNS and SASEGT. The V end lost 5 bases, the J end lost 4 bases, and 12 bases lay between the germline ends. The CDR3 has 13 amino acids. The CDR3 loop reads CASSYALHYEQYF. The CDR3 DNA follows: TGTGCCAGCAGTTACGCCCTTCATTACGAGCAGTACTTC.

The chain is built from TRBV2 and TRBJ2-7, with 9 bases matching TRBD2. This CDR3 is 16 amino acids long. J lost 2 bases, V lost 1 base, and 6 bases had no gene match. Germline assignment: CDR1 SNHLY and CDR2 FYNNEI. The CDR3 bases are TGTGCCAGCAGTGAAGGGGCTAGCGGGAATCCCTACGAGCAGTACTTC. It yields the protein CASSEGASGNPYEQYF.

In its sample, this clonotype was seen many times. This sequence joins TRBV5-1 and TRBJ2-1; TRBD1 matches at 9 bases. From germline, CDR1 is SGHRS and CDR2 YFSETQ. This CDR3 region has 15 residues. With 4 bases clipped from V and 0 bases from J, the junction kept 2 bases outside the gene matches. Written as DNA, the CDR3 is TGCGCCAGCAGCGTGACAGGGGGCTCCTACAATGAGCAGTTCTTC. Encoded protein: CASSVTGGSYNEQFF.

This clonotype was found many times. The V gene is TRBV2, the J gene TRBJ2-2; D not resolved. V dropped 4 bases and J dropped 1 base, with 4 bases sitting between them. Germline loops: CDR1 SNHLY, CDR2 FYNNEI. This CDR3 is built from 13 residues. CDR3 sequence: CASSGLNTGELFF. In DNA form, the CDR3 reads TGTGCCAGCAGTGGGCTGAACACCGGGGAGCTGTTTTTT.

This clonotype was counted many times. V gene TRBV24-1 combines with J gene TRBJ2-1; the match to TRBD1 covers 9 bases. Trimming took 5 bases from V and 4 from J; bases not matched to a gene: 8. The CDR3 spans 16 residues. The V gene's germline CDR1 is KGHDR and CDR2 SFDVKD. The CDR3 nucleotides read TGTGCCACCAGTGTAGGGGGACAGGGCACGTACAATGAGCAGTTCTTC. Translated, it gives CATSVGGQGTYNEQFF.

The chain couples TRBV4-1 to TRBJ1-2; tentative D call: TRBD1 (5 bases). Germline lookup yields CDR1 MGHRA and CDR2 YSYEKL. V was trimmed by 0 bases and J by 5 bases, leaving 22 bases between them. The CDR3 contains 18 residues. CDR3 sequence: CASSQDLDRGGGGYGYTF. The CDR3, as DNA: TGCGCCAGCAGCCAAGATCTCGACCGTGGCGGGGGGGGATATGGCTACACCTTC.

This chain connects TRBV7-2 to TRBJ1-5; no definite D call. The CDR3 totals 13 residues. CDR1 and CDR2 from the germline V gene are SGHTA and FQGNSA. Deletions cut 6 bases from V and 6 bases from J, with 12 bases between. CDR3 DNA sequence: TGTGCCAGCAGTAGGCAGGTTCGTCAGCCCCAGCATTTT. This encodes CASSRQVRQPQHF.

This clonotype was observed at least ten times. CDR3 residues: CSARDPQGGRDGYTF. Here the CDR3 DNA reads TGCAGTGCTAGAGACCCCCAGGGGGGACGGGATGGCTACACCTTC. The chain employs TRBV20-1 and TRBJ1-2; TRBD1 matches 7 bases. Germline CDR1 reads DFQATT; CDR2 reads SNEGSKA (reference sequence). V lost 0 bases, J lost 6 bases, and 10 bases stayed unmatched. CDR3 length equals 15 residues.

This clonotype was picked up a small number of times. The CDR3 region is CSARGAGTSGRAETQYF. The CDR3 coding sequence is TGCAGTGCTAGAGGCGCCGGGACTAGCGGGAGGGCAGAGACCCAGTACTTC. This sequence joins TRBV20-1 and TRBJ2-5; 16 positions agree with TRBD2. V gave up 1 base and J gave up 4 bases; unmatched junction bases: 6. Germline lookup yields CDR1 DFQATT and CDR2 SNEGSKA (reference sequence). This CDR3 is 17 amino acids long.

This clonotype was detected a few times. J is TRBJ2-3 and V is TRBV27; 8 positions agree with TRBD1. CDR1 is MNHEY, CDR2 SMNVEV, per germline (reference sequence). The CDR3 extends over 15 amino acids. V shed 7 bases and J 3 bases; nucleotides not matched to a gene: 9. In nucleotides, the CDR3 is TGTGCCAGCACTCAGACAGGGGATATAACAGATACGCAGTATTTT. Amino acids: CASTQTGDITDTQYF.

This clonotype has at least ten counts. V gene TRBV12-3 or TRBV12-4 combines with J gene TRBJ1-1; TRBD1 might be the D (6 bases). This CDR3 region has 13 residues. The V end lost 8 bases, the J end lost 1 base, and 11 bases lay between the germline ends. The CDR3 region has the DNA TGTGCCAGCCTGGGACAACAGAACACTGAAGCTTTCTTT. Translated, it gives CASLGQQNTEAFF.

This clonotype was seen many times. V and J are TRBV10-3 and TRBJ2-7; 13 nucleotides line up with TRBD2. The V gene's germline CDR1 is ENHRY and CDR2 SYGVKD. CDR3 length equals 15 residues. Trimming removed 2 bases from V and 6 bases from J; junction bases left unmatched: 4. For the CDR3, the DNA is TGTGCCATCAGTGAGGGGACTAGCGGGACTCGCGAGCAGTACTTC. As protein: CAISEGTSGTREQYF.

This clonotype was seen repeatedly, ten times or more. The genes are TRBV28 and TRBJ2-3, with 10 bases fitting TRBD2. The CDR3 loop spans 15 amino acids. V shed 6 bases, J shed 8 bases, and the junction held 11 bases outside the gene matches. The germline gives CDR1 MDHEN, CDR2 SYDVKM. CDR3 bases: TGTGCCAGCAGAAAACCTAGCGGGAGTGCGGGTACGCAGTATTTT. Translating gives CASRKPSGSAGTQYF.

This clonotype was seen repeatedly, ten times or more. The chain couples TRBV11-3 to TRBJ2-1; 7 positions match TRBD1. J gave up 5 bases and V 0 bases, and 1 base lay outside the gene matches. The CDR3 contains 14 residues. Germline V gene lookup returns CDR1 SGHNT and CDR2 YENEEA. The CDR3 sequence: CASSLDGTDNEQFF. In DNA, the CDR3 is TGTGCCAGCAGCTTAGATGGGACAGACAATGAGCAGTTCTTC.

The chain recombines TRBV29-1 with TRBJ2-7; TRBD2 matches 9 bases. The CDR3 has 13 amino acids. V trimming: 6 bases; J trimming: 2 bases; junction bases outside the gene matches: 5. CDR1 SQVTM and CDR2 ANQGSEA come from the germline V gene. CDR3 coding DNA: TGCAGCGTGGTAGCGGGGGCAACCTACGAGCAGTACTTC. It encodes CSVVAGATYEQYF.

This clonotype was detected many times. The chain recombines TRBV20-1 with TRBJ2-6; the D gene is possibly TRBD1 (6 bases). The germline V and J ends were trimmed by 5 bases and 0 bases, with 14 bases remaining between them. Germline CDR1 reads DFQATT; CDR2 reads SNEGSKA (reference sequence). The CDR3 sequence is 16 residues long. The CDR3 protein is CSASVQGFSGANVLTF. CDR3 DNA: TGCAGTGCTTCTGTCCAGGGGTTCTCTGGGGCCAACGTCCTGACTTTC.

The V and J genes are TRBV29-1 and TRBJ2-2; unclear D gene. CDR3 length equals 13 residues. Germline CDR1 is SQVTM and CDR2 is ANQGSEA. V was shortened by 3 bases and J by 1 base, with 6 bases between the two germline ends. The CDR3 DNA reads TGCAGCGTTGAGATTAGGAACACCGGGGAGCTGTTTTTT. It codes for CSVEIRNTGELFF.

The V call is TRBV5-6, the J call TRBJ1-6; 9 bases are shared with TRBD1. J was trimmed by 7 bases and V by 4 bases; bases with no gene match: 9. CDR1 and CDR2 from the germline V gene are SGHDT and YYEEEE. The CDR3 contains 16 residues. Here the CDR3 reads CASSLTGGVKNSPLHF. The DNA for the CDR3 is TGTGCCAGCAGCCTGACAGGGGGGGTGAAGAATTCACCCCTCCACTTT.

The sample holds many counts of this clonotype. The chain recombines TRBV28 with TRBJ1-5; tentative D call: TRBD1 (6 bases). The V gene lost 6 bases and the J gene lost 3 bases, with 18 bases spanning the gap. This CDR3 contains 16 residues. The germline V gene encodes CDR1 MDHEN and CDR2 SYDVKM. The DNA of the CDR3 is TGTGCCAGCAGCTATCAGGGGACAATAAACAATCAGCCCCAGCATTTT. Translation gives CASSYQGTINNQPQHF. Full variable domain (missing parts from reference TRBV28 and TRBJ1-5): DVKVTQSSRYLVKRTGEKVFLECVQDMDHENMFWYRQDPGLGLRLIYFSYDVKMKEKGDIPEGYSVSREKKERFSLILESASTNQTSMYLCASSYQGTINNQPQHFGDGTRLSIL.

The chain links TRBV4-2 to TRBJ2-1, with a tentative D call TRBD1 (5 bases). Trimming removed 0 bases from V and 5 bases from J, with 8 bases in between. Germline V CDR1 and CDR2: LGHNA, YNFKEQ. This CDR3 is built from 14 residues. CDR3 sequence (DNA): TGTGCCAGCAGCCAAGAGGCAGGGAACAATGAGCAGTTCTTC. Translated, it gives CASSQEAGNNEQFF.

This clonotype was detected many times. This sequence joins TRBV2 and TRBJ2-1; 7 bases match TRBD2. The CDR3 has 15 residues. Germline CDR1 SNHLY, CDR2 FYNNEI. The J segment lost 6 bases and the V segment lost 4 bases, leaving 9 bases of the junction unmatched. The CDR3: CASSGSSGQVNEQFF. The CDR3 bases are TGTGCCAGCAGTGGATCTAGCGGACAAGTCAATGAGCAGTTCTTC.